A single T cell receptor beta chain is shown here with its context. This entry is derived from a study of cytomegalovirus exposure and HLA in healthy donors. V was clipped by 4 bases and J by 2 bases, with 10 bases between them. CDR1 and CDR2 from the germline V gene are SEHNR and FQNEAQ (reference sequence). The CDR3 totals 14 residues. The table came from immunoSEQ multiplex PCR; TCRdb's copy has only in-frame clones and leaves some out. The sample records 200,000 to 250,000 clones, over 80% being singletons. Sequenced sample: PBMCs. This chain links TRBV7-9 with TRBJ2-3; D is unclear. The receptor comes from a woman in her late teens or twenties in good health and CMV-seronegative. For the CDR3, the DNA is TGTGCCAGCAGCTCCCTAGTGATCACAGATACGCAGTATTTT. This translates into CASSSLVITDTQYF. Full variable domain (outside the CDR3, taken from reference TRBV7-9 and TRBJ2-3): DTGVSQNPRHKITKRGQNVTFRCDPISEHNRLYWYRQTLGQGPEFLTYFQNEAQLEKSRLLSDRFSAERPKGSFSTLEIQRTEQGDSAMYLCASSSLVITDTQYFGPGTRLTVL.